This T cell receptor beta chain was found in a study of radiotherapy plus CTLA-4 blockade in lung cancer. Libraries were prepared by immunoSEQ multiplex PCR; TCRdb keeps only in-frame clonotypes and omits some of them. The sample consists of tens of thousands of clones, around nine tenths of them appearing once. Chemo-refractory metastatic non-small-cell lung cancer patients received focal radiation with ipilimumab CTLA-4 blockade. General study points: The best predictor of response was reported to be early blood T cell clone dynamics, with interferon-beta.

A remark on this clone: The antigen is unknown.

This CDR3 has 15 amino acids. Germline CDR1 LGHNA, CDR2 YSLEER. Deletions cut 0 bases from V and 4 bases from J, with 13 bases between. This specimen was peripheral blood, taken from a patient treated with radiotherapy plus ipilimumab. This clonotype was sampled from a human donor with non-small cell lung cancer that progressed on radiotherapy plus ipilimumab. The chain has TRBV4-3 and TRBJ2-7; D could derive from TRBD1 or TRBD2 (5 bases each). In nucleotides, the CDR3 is TGCGCCAGCAGCCAAGATCGGGGACCCTGGTACGAGCAGTACTTC. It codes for CASSQDRGPWYEQYF.